This TCR beta chain was identified in a study of response to subunit inactivated influenza vaccine. MiXCR was run by TCRdb on the RT-PCR reads, yielding one entry per CDR3 protein. The sample records approximately 700,000 distinct CDR3 sequences, around 14% being singletons. Germline-derived CDR1 and CDR2 are KGHDR and SFDVKD. V lost 5 bases to trimming and J lost 5 bases, with 18 bases between them. The CDR3 runs to 15 residues. The study, taken as a whole, reports: Every seasonal influenza vaccination brings in few new T cells, the authors suggested.

Comment on this clonotype: Its target is unknown.

This clonotype originated in a man aged 45-65 years who received an inactivated influenza vaccine. The chain joins TRBV24-1 to TRBJ2-7, with D possibly matching TRBD1 (6 bases). This specimen consisted of PBMCs from blood, obtained approximately 12 days after vaccination. The CDR3 DNA reads TGTGCCACCAGTGCCGAGGGACACCCCCCTAACGAGCAGTACTTC. Residues: CATSAEGHPPNEQYF.